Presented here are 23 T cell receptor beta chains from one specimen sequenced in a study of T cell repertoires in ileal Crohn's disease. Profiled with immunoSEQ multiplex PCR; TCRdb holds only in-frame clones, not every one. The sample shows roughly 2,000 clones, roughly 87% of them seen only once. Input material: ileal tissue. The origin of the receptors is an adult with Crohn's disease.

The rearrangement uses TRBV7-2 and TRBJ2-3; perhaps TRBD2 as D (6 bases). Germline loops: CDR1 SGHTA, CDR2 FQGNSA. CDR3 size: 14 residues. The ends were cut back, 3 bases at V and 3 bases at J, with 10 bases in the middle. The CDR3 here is CASSFRDSTDTQYF. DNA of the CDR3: TGTGCCAGCAGCTTCCGGGACTCTACAGATACGCAGTATTTT. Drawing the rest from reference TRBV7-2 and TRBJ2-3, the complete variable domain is GAGVSQSPSNKVTEKGKDVELRCDPISGHTALYWYRQSLGQGLEFLIYFQGNSAPDKSGLPSDRFSAERTGGSVSTLTIQRTQQEDSAVYLCASSFRDSTDTQYFGPGTRLTVL.

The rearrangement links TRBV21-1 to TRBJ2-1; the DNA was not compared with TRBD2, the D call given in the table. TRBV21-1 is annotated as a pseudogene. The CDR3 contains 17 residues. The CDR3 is CASSRGVATPSDNEQFF. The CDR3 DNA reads TGTGCCAGCAGTAGAGGTGTAGCTACACCATCCGACAATGAGCAGTTCTTC.

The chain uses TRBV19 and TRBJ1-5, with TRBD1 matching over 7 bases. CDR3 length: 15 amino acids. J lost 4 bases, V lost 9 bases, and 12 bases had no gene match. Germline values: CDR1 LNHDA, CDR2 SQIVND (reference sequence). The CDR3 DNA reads TGTGCCAGCCAACTAAGGACAGGAACAAATCAGCCCCAGCATTTT. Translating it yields CASQLRTGTNQPQHF. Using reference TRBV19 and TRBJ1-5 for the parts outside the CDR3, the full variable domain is DGGITQSPKYLFRKEGQNVTLSCEQNLNHDAMYWYRQDPGQGLRLIYYSQIVNDFQKGDIAEGYSVSREKKESFPLTVTSAQKNPTAFYLCASQLRTGTNQPQHFGDGTRLSIL.

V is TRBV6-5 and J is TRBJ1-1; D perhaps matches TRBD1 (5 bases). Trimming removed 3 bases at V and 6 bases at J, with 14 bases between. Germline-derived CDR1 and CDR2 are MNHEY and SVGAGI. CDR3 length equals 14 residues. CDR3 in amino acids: CASSYKAGPSEAFF. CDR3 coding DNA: TGTGCCAGCAGTTATAAGGCAGGGCCTTCTGAAGCTTTCTTT.

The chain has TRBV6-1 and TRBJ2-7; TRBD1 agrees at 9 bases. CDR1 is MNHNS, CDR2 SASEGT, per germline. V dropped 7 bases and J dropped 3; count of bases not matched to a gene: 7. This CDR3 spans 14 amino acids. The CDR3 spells CASTGGTGYYEQYF. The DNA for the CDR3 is TGTGCCAGCACTGGGGGGACAGGGTACTACGAGCAGTACTTC.

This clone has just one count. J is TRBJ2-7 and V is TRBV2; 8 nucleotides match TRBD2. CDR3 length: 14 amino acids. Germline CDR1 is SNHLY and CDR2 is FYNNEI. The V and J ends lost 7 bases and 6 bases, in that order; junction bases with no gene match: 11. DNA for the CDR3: TGTGCCAGCACCAACGGGACTAGTTGGTTCGAGCAGTACTTC. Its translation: CASTNGTSWFEQYF.

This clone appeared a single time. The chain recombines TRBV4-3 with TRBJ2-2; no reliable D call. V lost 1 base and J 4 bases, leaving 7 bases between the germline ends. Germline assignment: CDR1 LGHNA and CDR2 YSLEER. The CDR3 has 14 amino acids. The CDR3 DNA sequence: TGCGCCAGCAGCCAAGGGAGATTCACCGGGGAGCTGTTTTTT. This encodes CASSQGRFTGELFF.

The CDR3 reads CSAGKAGRYTF. CDR3 coding DNA: TGCAGCGCCGGTAAGGCAGGCCGTTACACCTTC. The chain joins TRBV20-1 to TRBJ1-2; no firm D call. Germline assignment: CDR1 DFQATT and CDR2 SNEGSKA (reference sequence). CDR3 length: 11 amino acids.

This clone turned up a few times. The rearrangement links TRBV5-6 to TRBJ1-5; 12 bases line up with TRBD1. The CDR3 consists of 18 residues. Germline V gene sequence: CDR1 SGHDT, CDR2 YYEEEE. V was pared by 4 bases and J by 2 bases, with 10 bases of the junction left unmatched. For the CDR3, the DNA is TGTGCCAGCAGCAACTCCGGGACAGGGGGCTTCGGCAATCAGCCCCAGCATTTT. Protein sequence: CASSNSGTGGFGNQPQHF.

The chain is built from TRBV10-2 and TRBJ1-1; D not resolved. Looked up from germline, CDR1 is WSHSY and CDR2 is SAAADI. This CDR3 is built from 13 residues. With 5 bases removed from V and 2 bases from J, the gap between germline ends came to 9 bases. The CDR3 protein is CASSRGLNTEAFF. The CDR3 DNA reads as TGCGCCAGCAGTCGTGGGCTCAACACTGAAGCTTTCTTT.

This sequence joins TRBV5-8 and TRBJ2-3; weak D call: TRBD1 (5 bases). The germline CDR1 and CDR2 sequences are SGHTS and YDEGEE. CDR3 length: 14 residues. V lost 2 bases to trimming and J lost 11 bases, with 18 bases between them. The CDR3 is CASSLRSGPGGQYF. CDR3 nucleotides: TGTGCCAGCAGCTTAAGATCAGGGCCGGGTGGGCAGTATTTT.

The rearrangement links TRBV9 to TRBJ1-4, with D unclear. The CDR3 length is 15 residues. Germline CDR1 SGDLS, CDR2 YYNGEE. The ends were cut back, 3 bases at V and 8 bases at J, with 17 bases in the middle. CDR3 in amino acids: CASSGGGVSGEKLFF. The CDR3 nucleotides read TGTGCCAGCAGCGGCGGTGGAGTTTCCGGAGAAAAACTGTTTTTT.

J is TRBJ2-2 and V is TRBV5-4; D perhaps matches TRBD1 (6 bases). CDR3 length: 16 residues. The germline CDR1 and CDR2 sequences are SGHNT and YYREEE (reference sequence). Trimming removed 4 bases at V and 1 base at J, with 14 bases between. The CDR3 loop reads CASSRDRTVNTGELFF. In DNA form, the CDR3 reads TGTGCCAGCAGCCGTGACAGGACAGTGAACACCGGGGAGCTGTTTTTT.

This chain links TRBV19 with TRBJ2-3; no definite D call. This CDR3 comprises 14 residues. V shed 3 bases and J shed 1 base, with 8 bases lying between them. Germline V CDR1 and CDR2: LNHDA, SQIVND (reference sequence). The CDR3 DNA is TGTGCCAGTAGTATCCTTACAGGCACAGATACGCAGTATTTT. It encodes CASSILTGTDTQYF.

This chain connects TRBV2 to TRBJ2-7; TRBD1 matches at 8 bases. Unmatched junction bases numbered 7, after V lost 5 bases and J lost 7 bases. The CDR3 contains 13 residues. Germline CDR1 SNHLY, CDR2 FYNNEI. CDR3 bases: TGTGCCAGCAGTAACCAGGGGGCTGGGGAGCAGTACTTC. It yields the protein CASSNQGAGEQYF.

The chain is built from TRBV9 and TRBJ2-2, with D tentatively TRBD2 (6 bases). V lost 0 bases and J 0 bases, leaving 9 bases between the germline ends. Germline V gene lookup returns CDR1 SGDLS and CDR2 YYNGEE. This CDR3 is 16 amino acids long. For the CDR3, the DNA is TGTGCCAGCAGCGTAGTGGCGGGGACGAACACCGGGGAGCTGTTTTTT. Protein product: CASSVVAGTNTGELFF.

The CDR3 coding sequence is TGTGCCAGCAGCGCGACAGGGACCGGCTATGGCTACACCTTC. Translated, it gives CASSATGTGYGYTF. This chain links TRBV2 with TRBJ1-2, with 7 nucleotides matching TRBD1. In germline, CDR1 is SNHLY, CDR2 FYNNEI. The junction had 8 bases not matched to a gene; V was cut back by 6 bases and J by 4 bases. This CDR3 has 14 amino acids.

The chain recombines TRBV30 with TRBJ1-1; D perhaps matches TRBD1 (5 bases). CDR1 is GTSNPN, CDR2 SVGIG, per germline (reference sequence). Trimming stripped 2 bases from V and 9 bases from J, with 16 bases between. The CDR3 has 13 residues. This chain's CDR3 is CAWSSPLGGKAFF. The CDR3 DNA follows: TGTGCCTGGAGTAGCCCCTTGGGGGGGAAAGCTTTCTTT.

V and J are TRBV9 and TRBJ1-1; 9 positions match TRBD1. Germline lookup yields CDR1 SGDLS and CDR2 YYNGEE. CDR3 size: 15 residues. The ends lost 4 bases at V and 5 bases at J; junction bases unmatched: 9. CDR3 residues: CASSPRDRESTEAFF. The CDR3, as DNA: TGTGCCAGCAGCCCGCGGGACAGGGAGAGTACTGAAGCTTTCTTT.

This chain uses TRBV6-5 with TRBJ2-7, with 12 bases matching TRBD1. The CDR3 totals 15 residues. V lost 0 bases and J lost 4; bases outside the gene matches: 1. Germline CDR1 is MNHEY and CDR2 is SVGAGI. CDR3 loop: CASSYSGQGAYEQYF. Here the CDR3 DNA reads TGTGCCAGCAGTTACTCGGGACAGGGGGCGTACGAGCAGTACTTC.

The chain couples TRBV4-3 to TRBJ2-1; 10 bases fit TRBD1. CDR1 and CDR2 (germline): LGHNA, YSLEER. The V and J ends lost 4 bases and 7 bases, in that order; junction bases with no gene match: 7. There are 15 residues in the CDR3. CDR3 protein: CASSLRQGANNEQFF. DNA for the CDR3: TGCGCCAGCAGCCTCCGACAGGGGGCGAATAATGAGCAGTTCTTC.

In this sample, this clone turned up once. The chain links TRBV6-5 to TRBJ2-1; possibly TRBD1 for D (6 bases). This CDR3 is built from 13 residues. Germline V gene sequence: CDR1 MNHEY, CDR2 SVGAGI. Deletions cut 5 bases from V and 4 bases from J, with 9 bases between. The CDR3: CASSVGQYNEQFF. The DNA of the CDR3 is TGTGCCAGCAGTGTCGGACAGTACAATGAGCAGTTCTTC.

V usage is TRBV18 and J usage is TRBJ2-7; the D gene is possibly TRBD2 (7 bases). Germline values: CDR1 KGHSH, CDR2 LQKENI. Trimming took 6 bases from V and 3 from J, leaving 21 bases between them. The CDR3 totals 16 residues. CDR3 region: CASSSNSGGRDYEQYF. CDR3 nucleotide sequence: TGTGCCAGCTCCTCTAACTCCGGGGGGCGCGACTACGAGCAGTACTTC.